This passage covers 10 T cell receptor beta chains from one sample sequenced in a study of tissue T cells after allogeneic stem cell transplantation. Sequencing was performed with immunoSEQ multiplex PCR; in TCRdb, only in-frame clones are kept and a portion is missing. The repertoire holds some 25,000 clones, with 73% as singletons. This material consisted of tissue from the ileum, taken at autopsy. Receptor source: a female donor at least 60 years old with lung cancer.

The rearrangement joins TRBV6-5 to TRBJ2-1; 10 bases are shared with TRBD2. CDR1 and CDR2 from the germline V gene are MNHEY and SVGAGI. This CDR3 has 15 amino acids. V lost 8 bases to trimming and J lost 6 bases; unmatched junction nucleotides: 10. CDR3: CASGRAGGGANEQFF. CDR3 coding DNA: TGTGCCAGCGGCCGAGCGGGAGGGGGGGCCAATGAGCAGTTCTTC.

V is TRBV24-1 and J is TRBJ2-1, with TRBD1 matching 9 bases. This CDR3 spans 16 amino acids. Germline V CDR1 and CDR2: KGHDR, SFDVKD. V gave up 3 bases and J gave up 6 bases; unmatched junction bases: 8. CDR3 in DNA: TGTGCCACCAGTGATCCCGGGACAGGGAGCCCCAATGAGCAGTTCTTC. Amino acids: CATSDPGTGSPNEQFF.

The chain employs TRBV19 and TRBJ1-4, with TRBD1 identical over 10 bases. The J segment lost 5 bases and the V segment lost 6 bases, leaving 6 bases of the junction unmatched. CDR3 size: 15 residues. From germline, CDR1 is LNHDA and CDR2 SQIVND (reference sequence). CDR3 amino acids: CASRDRGSGNEKLFF. Here the CDR3 DNA reads TGTGCCAGTAGGGACAGGGGGTCCGGAAATGAAAAACTGTTTTTT.

The chain recombines TRBV30 with TRBJ1-1; D ambiguous. Trimming took 6 bases from V and 9 from J, leaving 14 bases between them. CDR3 size: 11 residues. Germline V lookup: CDR1 GTSNPN, CDR2 SVGIG (reference sequence). Here the CDR3 DNA reads TGTGCCTGCCATCCCTTGACTCAAGCTTTCTTT. Encoded protein: CACHPLTQAFF.

This clone was seen only a few times. The chain uses TRBV18 and TRBJ2-5; 7 bases agree with TRBD1. Germline V lookup: CDR1 KGHSH, CDR2 LQKENI. This CDR3 region has 15 residues. Trimming cost V 2 bases and J 2 bases; bases outside gene matches: 5. The CDR3 DNA reads TGTGCCAGCTCACCATCGTGGGGACAGCAAGAGACCCAGTACTTC. Its translation is CASSPSWGQQETQYF.

The chain couples TRBV19 to TRBJ2-1; no definite D call. The CDR3 is made up of 13 amino acids. Germline V gene sequence: CDR1 LNHDA, CDR2 SQIVND (reference sequence). V lost 7 bases and J 8 bases, leaving 15 bases between the germline ends. CDR3 protein: CASKTHGFDEQFF. The CDR3 DNA sequence: TGTGCCAGTAAGACTCATGGATTCGATGAGCAGTTCTTC.

This clone appeared once. The V gene is TRBV6-2 or TRBV6-3, the J gene TRBJ1-1; D not certain. The CDR3 runs 11 residues. V lost 2 bases to trimming and J lost 7 bases, with 5 bases between them. From germline, CDR1 is MNHEY and CDR2 SVGEGT. CDR3 sequence: CASSYDGEAFF. CDR3 bases: TGTGCCAGCAGTTACGACGGTGAAGCTTTCTTT.

This chain links TRBV11-3 with TRBJ2-1, with TRBD2 as a possible D gene (6 bases). V lost 2 bases and J 0 bases, leaving 17 bases between the germline ends. The CDR3 consists of 18 residues. In germline, CDR1 is SGHNT, CDR2 YENEEA. The CDR3 DNA reads as TGTGCCAGCAGCTTAAGTCCATTTCCGGGGGACTCCTACAATGAGCAGTTCTTC. Translated: CASSLSPFPGDSYNEQFF. Variable domain in full (rest from reference TRBV11-3 and TRBJ2-1): EAGVVQSPRYKIIEKKQPVAFWCNPISGHNTLYWYLQNLGQGPELLIRYENEEAVDDSQLPKDRFSAERLKGVDSTLKIQPAELGDSAVYLCASSLSPFPGDSYNEQFFGPGTRLTVL.

The V and J genes are TRBV7-9 and TRBJ2-5; D tentatively fits TRBD1 or TRBD2 (6 bases each). CDR1 is SEHNR and CDR2 is FQNEAQ in the germline V gene (reference sequence). This CDR3 contains 19 residues. V lost 1 base and J lost 2, with 23 bases in between. CDR3 nucleotide sequence: TGTGCCAGCAGCTTAGGAACAGGGTTTGGGAGGACCACGCAAGAGACCCAGTACTTC. It encodes CASSLGTGFGRTTQETQYF.

The V call is TRBV12-5, the J call TRBJ2-2, with 8 positions matching TRBD1. V lost 3 bases to trimming and J lost 4 bases; unmatched junction nucleotides: 10. The V gene's germline CDR1 is LGHNT and CDR2 FRNRAP. The CDR3 has 17 residues. The CDR3 sequence is CASGLTTGQGGTGELFF. CDR3 in DNA: TGTGCTAGTGGTTTAACGACCGGACAGGGAGGCACCGGGGAGCTGTTTTTT.